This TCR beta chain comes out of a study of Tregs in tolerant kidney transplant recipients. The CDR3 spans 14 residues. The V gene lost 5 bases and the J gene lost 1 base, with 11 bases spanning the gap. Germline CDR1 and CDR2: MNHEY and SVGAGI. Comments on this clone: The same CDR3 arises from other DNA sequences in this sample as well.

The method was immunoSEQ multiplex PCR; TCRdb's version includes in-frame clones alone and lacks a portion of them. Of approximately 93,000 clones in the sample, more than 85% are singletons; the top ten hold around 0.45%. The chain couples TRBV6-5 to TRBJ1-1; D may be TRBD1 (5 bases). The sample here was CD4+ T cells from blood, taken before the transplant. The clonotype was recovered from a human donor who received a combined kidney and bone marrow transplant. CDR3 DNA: TGTGCCAGCAGTCCGTACGGACAGAACACTGAAGCTTTCTTT. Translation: CASSPYGQNTEAFF.